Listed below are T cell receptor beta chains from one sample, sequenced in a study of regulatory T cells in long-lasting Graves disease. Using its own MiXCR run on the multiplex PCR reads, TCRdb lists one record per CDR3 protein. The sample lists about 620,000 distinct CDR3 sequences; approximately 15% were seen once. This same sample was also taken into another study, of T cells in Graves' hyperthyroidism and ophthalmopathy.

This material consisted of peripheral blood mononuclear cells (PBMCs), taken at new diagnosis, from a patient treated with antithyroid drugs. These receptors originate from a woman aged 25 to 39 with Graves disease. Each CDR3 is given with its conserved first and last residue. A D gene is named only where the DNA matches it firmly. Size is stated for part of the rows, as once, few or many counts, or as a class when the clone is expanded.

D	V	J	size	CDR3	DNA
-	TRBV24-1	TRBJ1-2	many	CATSDSTGRSYGYTF	TGTGCCACCAGTGATTCGACCGGACGGAGCTATGGCTACACCTTC
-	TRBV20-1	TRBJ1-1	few	CSAPDPRRGPNTEAFF	TGCAGTGCTCCCGACCCACGGCGGGGGCCGAACACTGAAGCTTTCTTT
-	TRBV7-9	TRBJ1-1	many	CASSLFGLAGFPTQNTEAFF	TGTGCCAGCAGCTTATTTGGGTTGGCAGGGTTTCCGACCCAGAACACTGAAGCTTTCTTT
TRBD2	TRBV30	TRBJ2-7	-	CAWSPIVGLAAAYEQYF	TGTGCCTGGAGCCCGATCGTAGGGCTAGCGGCCGCCTACGAGCAGTACTTC
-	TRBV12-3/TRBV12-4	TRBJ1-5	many	CASSFGAGPTGSNQPQHF	TGTGCCAGCAGTTTTGGCGCAGGACCTACGGGTAGCAATCAGCCCCAGCATTTT
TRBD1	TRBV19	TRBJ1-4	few	CATARETGIEKLFF	TGTGCCACTGCGCGCGAGACAGGGATTGAAAAACTGTTTTTT
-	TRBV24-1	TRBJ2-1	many	CATSGPLGGSSYNEQFF	TGTGCCACCAGTGGCCCTCTCGGGGGTAGCTCCTACAATGAGCAGTTCTTC
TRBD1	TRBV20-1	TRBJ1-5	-	CSAANRAGGINQPQHF	TGCAGTGCCGCTAACCGGGCAGGGGGGATCAATCAGCCCCAGCATTTT
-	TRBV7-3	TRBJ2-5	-	CASSALSGETQYF	TGTGCCAGCAGCGCTTTATCGGGGGAGACCCAGTACTTC
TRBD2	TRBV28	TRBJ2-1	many	CASRGTSVTSSYNEQFF	TGTGCCAGCAGAGGGACTAGCGTTACCAGCTCCTACAATGAGCAGTTCTTC
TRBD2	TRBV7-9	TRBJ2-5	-	CASSLLAGVQGTQYF	TGTGCCAGCAGCTTGCTAGCGGGGGTCCAAGGGACCCAGTACTTC